The 6 T cell receptor beta chains reported below all come from one sample, sequenced in a study of CD4 T cells in relation to SARS-CoV-2 and coronaviruses. Profiling relied on immunoSEQ multiplex PCR, and the TCRdb table lists in-frame clones only, not all of them. Among 37,000 or so clones listed, 70% to 90% were seen once. The sequenced sample consisted of memory CD4+ T cells from PBMCs. The receptors derive from an adult with COVID-19.

The V gene is TRBV28, the J gene TRBJ2-3, with unresolved D. The V end lost 3 bases, the J end lost 0 bases, and 10 bases lay between the germline ends. The germline CDR1 and CDR2 sequences are MDHEN and SYDVKM. The CDR3 runs to 15 residues. The CDR3 here is CASSLIGFSTDTQYF. For the CDR3, the DNA is TGTGCCAGCAGTTTGATCGGGTTCAGCACAGATACGCAGTATTTT.

The chain couples TRBV7-2 to TRBJ2-1; a possible D gene is TRBD2 (6 bases). The CDR3 sequence is 15 residues long. Trimming took 2 bases from V and 10 from J, leaving 18 bases between them. Germline V lookup: CDR1 SGHTA, CDR2 FQGNSA. The CDR3: CASSLSPQGAGEQFF. Written as DNA, the CDR3 is TGTGCCAGCAGCTTAAGCCCTCAAGGGGCGGGGGAGCAGTTCTTC.

This chain connects TRBV19 to TRBJ1-1; a weak D match, TRBD1 (6 bases). In germline, CDR1 is LNHDA, CDR2 SQIVND (reference sequence). The V end lost 6 bases, the J end lost 1 base, and 9 bases lay between the germline ends. The CDR3 contains 13 residues. In nucleotides, the CDR3 is TGTGCCAGTAGGGACAGACGGAACACTGAAGCTTTCTTT. Translated: CASRDRRNTEAFF.

The rearrangement joins TRBV11-2 to TRBJ2-7; tentatively, D is TRBD1 (5 bases). This CDR3 has 14 residues. Trimming left V 4 bases short and J 4 bases short, with 14 bases between. Per germline, CDR1 SGHAT and CDR2 FQNNGV. CDR3 coding DNA: TGTGCCAGCAGCTCCCGGCAGGGATTATACGAGCAGTACTTC. Translated, it gives CASSSRQGLYEQYF.

The rearrangement links TRBV2 to TRBJ2-1; the match to TRBD2 covers 15 bases. J gave up 8 bases and V 6 bases, and 11 bases lay outside the gene matches. The CDR3 runs 17 residues. Germline V lookup: CDR1 SNHLY, CDR2 FYNNEI. The CDR3 DNA sequence: TGTGCCAGCAGCGATCCACCGGGACTAGCGGGAGGCTATGAGCAGTTCTTC. It translates to CASSDPPGLAGGYEQFF.

The V gene is TRBV5-6, the J gene TRBJ2-5; 8 positions agree with TRBD2. There are 19 residues in the CDR3. The germline gives CDR1 SGHDT, CDR2 YYEEEE. J was trimmed by 5 bases and V by 4 bases; bases with no gene match: 22. The CDR3 bases are TGTGCCAGCAGCCCCAAGGCCGTATACGGGAGGGCTAATTGGGAGACCCAGTACTTC. Translation: CASSPKAVYGRANWETQYF.